A single sample gave rise to the 5 T cell receptor beta chains below, sequenced in a study of T cell repertoires in cytomegalovirus infection. Their target antigens are unknown. TCRdb ran MiXCR on the reads and lists one entry per CDR3 protein. Here the sample spans around 800,000 distinct CDR3 sequences, 32% being singletons. The source was cultured CD8+ T cells from PBMCs, collected from culture after CMV antigen stimulation. All receptors derive from a human donor in good health (CMV status not recorded). Some clones in this sample may be carry-over from other donors' samples.

The chain links TRBV4-1 to TRBJ1-1, with TRBD1 matching over 9 bases. V shed 1 base and J 1 base; nucleotides not matched to a gene: 4. This CDR3 contains 16 residues. Germline V CDR1 and CDR2: MGHRA, YSYEKL. As DNA, the CDR3 is TGCGCCAGCAGCCAAGCGACAGGGGGGAGGAACACTGAAGCTTTCTTT. Translation: CASSQATGGRNTEAFF.

V usage is TRBV11-2 and J usage is TRBJ2-3; D not certain. Looked up from germline, CDR1 is SGHAT and CDR2 is FQNNGV. The ends were cut back, 0 bases at V and 4 bases at J, with 11 bases in the middle. The CDR3 is 15 amino acids. DNA for the CDR3: TGTGCCAGCAGCTTAGAAGACACCCGCGCAGATACGCAGTATTTT. Its translation: CASSLEDTRADTQYF. Full variable domain (outside the CDR3, taken from reference TRBV11-2 and TRBJ2-3): EAGVAQSPRYKIIEKRQSVAFWCNPISGHATLYWYQQILGQGPKLLIQFQNNGVVDDSQLPKDRFSAERLKGVDSTLKIQPAKLEDSAVYLCASSLEDTRADTQYFGPGTRLTVL.

About this clonotype: Mismatch with germline at one junction end may stem from a read error. The rearrangement joins TRBV27 to TRBJ1-1; D is perhaps TRBD1 (5 bases). The CDR3 consists of 15 residues. CDR1 and CDR2 (germline): MNHEY, SMNVEV (reference sequence). CDR3 loop: CASSAQGFMNNEAFF. CDR3 DNA sequence: TGTGCCAGCAGTGCTCAGGGATTCATGAACAATGAAGCTTTCTTT.

This clonotype has a handful of counts. This chain links TRBV4-2 with TRBJ2-3, with TRBD2 matching over 9 bases. V dropped 1 base and J dropped 3; count of bases not matched to a gene: 2. The CDR3 is 15 amino acids. CDR1 LGHNA and CDR2 YNFKEQ come from the germline V gene. The CDR3 is CASSQATSGTDTQYF. Here the CDR3 DNA reads TGTGCCAGCAGCCAAGCAACTAGCGGGACAGATACGCAGTATTTT.

This clonotype was picked up a small number of times. The chain couples TRBV7-2 to TRBJ1-2, with TRBD1 as a possible D gene (6 bases). The CDR3 runs 15 residues. The V end lost 1 base, the J end lost 6 bases, and 15 bases lay between the germline ends. Germline V gene sequence: CDR1 SGHTA, CDR2 FQGNSA. The CDR3 DNA reads as TGTGCCAGCAGCTTAGTCGGGTGGGAGGGGGATGGCTACACCTTC. Its protein product is CASSLVGWEGDGYTF.